The 15 T cell receptor beta chains reported below all come from one sample, sequenced in a study of T cell clonotyping in hematopoietic cell transplantation. Produced via immunoSEQ multiplex PCR; TCRdb's table is partial and in-frame only. The data hold about 27,000 clones, with almost 96% observed a single time. Material for sequencing was peripheral blood mononuclear cells. The source of these receptors is a man in his fifties or sixties in good health. Some clones in this sample may be carry-over from other donors' samples.

The chain couples TRBV28 to TRBJ1-4, with D maybe TRBD1 (5 bases). Germline CDR1 reads MDHEN; CDR2 reads SYDVKM. The CDR3 runs 14 residues. V lost 5 bases to trimming and J lost 12 bases, with 19 bases between them. The CDR3 region is CASSPRISAGQLFF. The DNA of the CDR3 is TGTGCCAGCAGTCCCCGAATCTCCGCAGGGCAACTGTTTTTT. Full variable domain (outside the CDR3, taken from reference TRBV28 and TRBJ1-4): DVKVTQSSRYLVKRTGEKVFLECVQDMDHENMFWYRQDPGLGLRLIYFSYDVKMKEKGDIPEGYSVSREKKERFSLILESASTNQTSMYLCASSPRISAGQLFFGSGTQLSVL.

The count of this clone is one. This chain joins TRBV19 and TRBJ1-1; D uncertain. The V gene's germline CDR1 is LNHDA and CDR2 SQIVND (reference sequence). The CDR3 consists of 13 residues. V dropped 3 bases and J dropped 10 bases, with 15 bases sitting between them. In DNA, the CDR3 is TGTGCCAGTAGTATTCCCGGACCTCCGGGAGCTTTCTTT. As protein: CASSIPGPPGAFF.

The chain couples TRBV19 to TRBJ1-2; tentative D call: TRBD1 (5 bases). Germline values: CDR1 LNHDA, CDR2 SQIVND (reference sequence). V was pared by 7 bases and J by 4 bases, with 25 bases between. CDR3 size: 17 residues. The CDR3 region is CASTQTPHRMGSYGYTF. The CDR3, as DNA: TGTGCCAGTACTCAAACCCCCCACAGGATGGGGAGCTATGGCTACACCTTC.

This clone has just one count. This chain connects TRBV19 to TRBJ1-2, with D unresolved. The CDR3 is 11 amino acids. V lost 5 bases and J lost 8, with 9 bases in between. Germline V CDR1 and CDR2: LNHDA, SQIVND (reference sequence). The DNA of the CDR3 is TGTGCCAGTAGTTGGATTTACGGCTACACCTTC. Translation gives CASSWIYGYTF.

The chain joins TRBV27 to TRBJ1-4, with D maybe TRBD1 (5 bases). V shed 5 bases and J shed 6 bases, with 19 bases lying between them. The CDR3 is made up of 16 amino acids. The germline gives CDR1 MNHEY, CDR2 SMNVEV (reference sequence). DNA of the CDR3: TGTGCCAGCAGTCGCTGGACACTCGACGGGGATGAAAAACTGTTTTTT. Protein sequence: CASSRWTLDGDEKLFF.

The CDR3 here is CASTDRQGLNTEAFF. The DNA for the CDR3 is TGTGCCAGCACCGACCGACAGGGCTTGAACACTGAAGCTTTCTTT. The chain recombines TRBV6-1 with TRBJ1-1, with 7 bases lining up with TRBD1. The V gene end was trimmed by 7 bases and the J gene end by 0 bases; junction bases not matched to a gene: 8. The CDR3 has 15 amino acids. Per the germline V gene, CDR1 is MNHNS and CDR2 is SASEGT.

The chain joins TRBV19 to TRBJ1-3; no clear D. This CDR3 region has 14 residues. With 5 bases removed from V and 0 bases from J, the gap between germline ends came to 8 bases. Germline CDR1 and CDR2: LNHDA and SQIVND (reference sequence). DNA for the CDR3: TGTGCCAGTAGTCCAGTCCGCTCTGGAAACACCATATATTTT. Amino acids: CASSPVRSGNTIYF.

Here the CDR3 DNA reads TGTGCCAGTAGGGACCGGACAGGGGTTAAAGAAAAACTGTTTTTT. This translates into CASRDRTGVKEKLFF. The chain has TRBV19 and TRBJ1-4, with TRBD1 matching over 9 bases. This CDR3 has 15 amino acids. Per germline, CDR1 LNHDA and CDR2 SQIVND (reference sequence). Unmatched junction bases numbered 10, after V lost 6 bases and J lost 8 bases.

J is TRBJ2-5 and V is TRBV18; maybe TRBD1 (5 bases). The CDR3 extends over 15 amino acids. The germline CDR1 and CDR2 sequences are KGHSH and LQKENI. V lost 3 bases, J lost 3 bases, and 14 bases lay in between. The CDR3 DNA follows: TGTGCCAGCTCACCGACAGAAACGGTCGAAGAGACCCAGTACTTC. It is translated as CASSPTETVEETQYF.

V and J are TRBV19 and TRBJ1-2, with TRBD1 matching 8 bases. The CDR3 is 13 residues long. Per the germline V gene, CDR1 is LNHDA and CDR2 is SQIVND (reference sequence). The V gene end was trimmed by 9 bases and the J gene end by 6 bases; junction bases not matched to a gene: 9. The CDR3 sequence: CASVTQGADGYTF. The CDR3, as DNA: TGTGCCAGCGTCACCCAGGGGGCGGATGGCTACACCTTC. The full variable domain, in which reference TRBV19 and TRBJ1-2 provide the parts outside the CDR3, is DGGITQSPKYLFRKEGQNVTLSCEQNLNHDAMYWYRQDPGQGLRLIYYSQIVNDFQKGDIAEGYSVSREKKESFPLTVTSAQKNPTAFYLCASVTQGADGYTFGSGTRLTVV.

The chain's CDR3 is CASTLSTGGYYEQYF. The CDR3 DNA follows: TGTGCCAGTACCCTATCGACAGGGGGATATTACGAGCAGTACTTC. The V gene is TRBV19, the J gene TRBJ2-7; 9 nucleotides line up with TRBD1. Germline V gene lookup returns CDR1 LNHDA and CDR2 SQIVND (reference sequence). This CDR3 has 15 residues. V trimming: 7 bases; J trimming: 4 bases; junction bases outside the gene matches: 11.

The chain combines TRBV28 with TRBJ1-2; tentative D call: TRBD1 (5 bases). The CDR3 runs to 13 residues. The germline V and J ends were trimmed by 1 base and 4 bases, with 7 bases remaining between them. Germline V gene lookup returns CDR1 MDHEN and CDR2 SYDVKM. The CDR3 nucleotides read TGTGCCAGCAGTTTATCCGGGACCTATGGCTACACCTTC. It codes for CASSLSGTYGYTF.

The V and J genes are TRBV14 and TRBJ1-4; the D is unclear. The CDR3 is 12 residues long. V shed 0 bases and J shed 10 bases, with 6 bases lying between them. CDR1 and CDR2 (germline): SGHDN, FVKESK. The CDR3 region is CASSQDFLKLFF. CDR3 DNA sequence: TGTGCCAGCAGCCAAGACTTCTTAAAACTGTTTTTT.

J is TRBJ1-3 and V is TRBV5-1, with D possibly TRBD1 on 5 matching bases. Germline V gene lookup returns CDR1 SGHRS and CDR2 YFSETQ. V was shortened by 1 base and J by 0 bases, with 8 bases between the two germline ends. There are 15 residues in the CDR3. The CDR3 sequence: CASSLSGPSGNTIYF. The CDR3 DNA follows: TGCGCCAGCAGCTTGTCAGGGCCCTCTGGAAACACCATATATTTT.

J is TRBJ1-6 and V is TRBV14; 9 bases line up with TRBD1. The CDR3 is 17 residues long. Per the germline V gene, CDR1 is SGHDN and CDR2 is FVKESK. V was clipped by 4 bases and J by 3 bases; unmatched bases: 7. The DNA of the CDR3 is TGTGCCAGCAGCCCGGGACAGGGTCGGTACTATAATTCACCCCTCCACTTT. It yields the protein CASSPGQGRYYNSPLHF.